Listed here are 25 T cell receptor beta chains from one sample, sequenced in a study of shared clonotypes between healthy human individuals. Libraries were prepared by immunoSEQ multiplex PCR; TCRdb keeps only in-frame clonotypes and omits some of them. Of under 1,900,000 clones listed, approximately 98.5% are singletons. Specimen: naive CD4+ T cells sorted from blood. Subset denoted: CD45RA+ positively selected. The source of these receptors is a man under 40 in good health.

The chain joins TRBV4-3 to TRBJ1-5; no clear D. V was clipped by 0 bases and J by 4 bases, with 7 bases between them. CDR1 LGHNA and CDR2 YSLEER come from the germline V gene. The CDR3 is made up of 14 amino acids. The CDR3 DNA is TGCGCCAGCAGCCAAGAAGCAGGAAATCAGCCCCAGCATTTT. This sequence encodes CASSQEAGNQPQHF.

This clone showed up just once. This chain connects TRBV9 to TRBJ2-2; 8 nucleotides align to TRBD2. The CDR3 loop spans 15 amino acids. V lost 1 base, J lost 11 bases, and 10 bases stayed unmatched. Germline CDR1 and CDR2: SGDLS and YYNGEE. The CDR3 loop reads CASSVSPTGGRELFF. CDR3 nucleotide sequence: TGTGCCAGCAGCGTATCCCCCACGGGGGGGCGTGAGCTGTTTTTT.

The rearrangement links TRBV7-9 to TRBJ2-1, with 13 bases that match TRBD2. V lost 2 bases, J lost 5 bases, and 6 bases stayed unmatched. The CDR3 runs 17 residues. CDR1 and CDR2 (germline): SEHNR, FQNEAQ (reference sequence). The CDR3 bases are TGTGCCAGCAGCTTAAGACTAGCGGGAGGCCGAAACAATGAGCAGTTCTTC. Translated: CASSLRLAGGRNNEQFF.

The rearrangement links TRBV5-6 to TRBJ2-7; the D is unclear. Germline V lookup: CDR1 SGHDT, CDR2 YYEEEE. V dropped 4 bases and J dropped 4 bases, with 18 bases sitting between them. The CDR3 contains 15 residues. CDR3 loop: CASSRYGPFTYEQYF. The CDR3 DNA is TGTGCCAGCAGCCGTTACGGTCCTTTTACTTACGAGCAGTACTTC.

V gene TRBV27 combines with J gene TRBJ2-3; D may be TRBD2 (5 bases). Trimming shortened V by 5 bases and J by 0 bases, and 9 bases separated the two germline ends. Germline CDR1 reads MNHEY; CDR2 reads SMNVEV (reference sequence). This CDR3 has 14 amino acids. CDR3 in amino acids: CASSPWTSTDTQYF. Written as DNA, the CDR3 is TGTGCCAGCAGTCCCTGGACTAGCACAGATACGCAGTATTTT.

The rearrangement uses TRBV6-5 and TRBJ2-3; 10 nucleotides match TRBD1. The junction had 6 bases not matched to a gene; V was cut back by 6 bases and J by 9 bases. This CDR3 is built from 13 residues. Per the germline V gene, CDR1 is MNHEY and CDR2 is SVGAGI. CDR3 in DNA: TGTGCCAGCAGGCCGGGACAGGGGATCACGCAGTATTTT. Its protein is CASRPGQGITQYF.

As DNA, the CDR3 is TGCGCCAGCAGCCGGGGACGGGCCTACGAGCAGTACTTC. This codes for CASSRGRAYEQYF. This chain joins TRBV4-3 and TRBJ2-7, with D perhaps assigned TRBD1 or TRBD2 (5 bases each). Germline V gene lookup returns CDR1 LGHNA and CDR2 YSLEER. The CDR3 is 13 residues long. V was shortened by 4 bases and J by 2 bases, with 9 bases between the two germline ends.

V and J are TRBV7-2 and TRBJ2-7; no clear D gene. The CDR3 contains 13 residues. Trimming removed 1 base at V and 4 bases at J, with 8 bases between. CDR1 SGHTA and CDR2 FQGNSA come from the germline V gene. CDR3 sequence reads: CASSLVIGYEQYF. In DNA form, the CDR3 reads TGTGCCAGCAGCTTAGTCATAGGGTACGAGCAGTACTTC. The whole variable domain, filled in from reference TRBV7-2 and TRBJ2-7, reads GAGVSQSPSNKVTEKGKDVELRCDPISGHTALYWYRQSLGQGLEFLIYFQGNSAPDKSGLPSDRFSAERTGGSVSTLTIQRTQQEDSAVYLCASSLVIGYEQYFGPGTRLTVT.

DNA of the CDR3: TGTGCCAGCAAAATGAGGCAGGAGGGAACTGAAGCTTTCTTT. This gives the protein CASKMRQEGTEAFF. The rearrangement joins TRBV2 to TRBJ1-1; D remains unclear. V was shortened by 7 bases and J by 5 bases, with 17 bases between the two germline ends. CDR1 is SNHLY and CDR2 is FYNNEI in the germline V gene. The CDR3 totals 14 residues.

V is TRBV7-2 and J is TRBJ1-3, with TRBD1 matching 7 bases. CDR1 is SGHTA, CDR2 FQGNSA, per germline. V lost 5 bases to trimming and J lost 0 bases; unmatched junction nucleotides: 10. CDR3 length: 17 amino acids. This chain's CDR3 is CASSVQGTPSSGNTIYF. The CDR3 DNA reads as TGTGCCAGCAGCGTACAGGGGACCCCAAGCTCTGGAAACACCATATATTTT.

The chain has TRBV7-9 and TRBJ2-3; 7 nucleotides align to TRBD1. Unmatched junction bases numbered 8, after V lost 5 bases and J lost 0 bases. This CDR3 region has 16 residues. The germline V gene encodes CDR1 SEHNR and CDR2 FQNEAQ (reference sequence). The CDR3 DNA is TGTGCCAGCAGCCAGAGAGGGGGCCTAAGCACAGATACGCAGTATTTT. It codes for CASSQRGGLSTDTQYF. Based on the CDR3 plus reference TRBV7-9 and TRBJ2-3, the full variable domain is DTGVSQNPRHKITKRGQNVTFRCDPISEHNRLYWYRQTLGQGPEFLTYFQNEAQLEKSRLLSDRFSAERPKGSFSTLEIQRTEQGDSAMYLCASSQRGGLSTDTQYFGPGTRLTVL.

The chain combines TRBV2 with TRBJ1-5; a possible D gene is TRBD1 (5 bases). V was cut by 2 bases and J by 0 bases, with 20 bases left in between. Germline values: CDR1 SNHLY, CDR2 FYNNEI. The CDR3 covers 19 residues. The CDR3 DNA follows: TGTGCCAGCAGTGAATCCCCCCCCACAGGAGCTTATAGCAATCAGCCCCAGCATTTT. This encodes CASSESPPTGAYSNQPQHF.

The chain combines TRBV30 with TRBJ2-7; D is perhaps TRBD1 (6 bases). V shed 0 bases and J shed 0 bases, with 15 bases lying between them. This CDR3 is built from 16 residues. Germline values: CDR1 GTSNPN, CDR2 SVGIG (reference sequence). As DNA, the CDR3 is TGTGCCTGGAGTGTGCCCGGACAGATCGGCTCCTACGAGCAGTACTTC. Amino acids: CAWSVPGQIGSYEQYF.

The chain employs TRBV30 and TRBJ1-5; TRBD1 aligns across 7 bases. Germline CDR1 is GTSNPN and CDR2 is SVGIG (reference sequence). CDR3 size: 18 residues. With 0 bases clipped from V and 4 bases from J, the junction kept 15 bases outside the gene matches. The CDR3 here is CAWSVLLYQGGGNQPQHF. CDR3 nucleotide sequence: TGTGCCTGGAGTGTACTCTTATACCAGGGGGGTGGGAATCAGCCCCAGCATTTT.

Details on this clone: The sample contains more than one DNA sequence encoding this CDR3. The CDR3 is CASSFLQGGTGELFF. CDR3 nucleotides: TGCGCCAGCAGCTTCCTCCAGGGAGGGACCGGGGAGCTGTTTTTT. The chain links TRBV5-1 to TRBJ2-2; TRBD2 aligns across 7 bases. Germline CDR1 SGHRS, CDR2 YFSETQ. Germline trimming cut 2 bases from V and 5 bases from J; bases unmatched to any gene: 6. The CDR3 is 15 residues long.

This chain joins TRBV7-8 and TRBJ2-1; 8 bases agree with TRBD2. CDR3 length equals 17 residues. The J segment lost 7 bases and the V segment lost 1 base, leaving 12 bases of the junction unmatched. From germline, CDR1 is SGHVS and CDR2 FQNEAQ. CDR3 DNA: TGTGCCAGCAGCTTAGAACAAGGGACTAGAGTTAGGAATGAGCAGTTCTTC. Translating it yields CASSLEQGTRVRNEQFF.

J is TRBJ2-5 and V is TRBV5-4, with 9 nucleotides matching TRBD1. The germline V gene encodes CDR1 SGHNT and CDR2 YYREEE (reference sequence). V was clipped by 3 bases and J by 5 bases; unmatched bases: 8. This CDR3 is 15 amino acids long. CDR3 region: CASSWTGVVGETQYF. The CDR3 DNA reads TGTGCCAGCAGCTGGACAGGGGTGGTCGGGGAGACCCAGTACTTC.

A note on this clone: The same CDR3 can be traced to other DNA sequences in this sample. This chain links TRBV7-9 with TRBJ2-7; 7 nucleotides line up with TRBD1. CDR1 is SEHNR, CDR2 FQNEAQ, per germline (reference sequence). The V gene end was trimmed by 5 bases and the J gene end by 2 bases; junction bases not matched to a gene: 3. CDR3 length: 13 amino acids. The CDR3 protein is CASSRQGAYEQYF. The DNA of the CDR3 is TGTGCCAGCAGCAGACAGGGAGCCTACGAGCAGTACTTC.

The V and J genes are TRBV19 and TRBJ2-5, with D maybe TRBD2 (5 bases). The length of the CDR3 is 15 residues. With 4 bases removed from V and 5 bases from J, the gap between germline ends came to 17 bases. Germline V gene data show CDR1 as LNHDA and CDR2 as SQIVND (reference sequence). DNA of the CDR3: TGTGCCAGTAGTACTCCGGGTCGAAGGGAGGAGACCCAGTACTTC. Translated, it gives CASSTPGRREETQYF.

The CDR3: CSAIRPQDNYEQYF. CDR3 bases: TGCAGCGCCATAAGGCCCCAGGACAACTACGAGCAGTACTTC. The chain recombines TRBV29-1 with TRBJ2-7; TRBD1 might be the D (5 bases). Germline CDR1 is SQVTM and CDR2 is ANQGSEA. The CDR3 contains 14 residues. The V gene lost 7 bases and the J gene lost 3 bases, with 19 bases spanning the gap.

V and J are TRBV7-3 and TRBJ2-3, with D tentatively TRBD1 (5 bases). This CDR3 contains 15 residues. The germline V gene encodes CDR1 SGHTA and CDR2 FQGTGA. V was pared by 3 bases and J by 2 bases, with 12 bases between. CDR3 protein: CASSLQKGHTDTQYF. The CDR3 DNA sequence: TGTGCCAGCAGCTTGCAAAAGGGGCACACAGATACGCAGTATTTT.

The chain recombines TRBV5-1 with TRBJ2-2; D perhaps matches TRBD2 (5 bases). V dropped 3 bases and J dropped 4 bases, with 16 bases sitting between them. This CDR3 region has 16 residues. In germline, CDR1 is SGHRS, CDR2 YFSETQ. The CDR3 here is CASSYDSDWGTGELFF. CDR3 DNA sequence: TGCGCCAGCAGCTACGATAGCGATTGGGGCACCGGGGAGCTGTTTTTT.

CDR3 in DNA: TGTGCCAGCAGCTTAAGACAGAAATGGGAGCAGTACTTC. The encoded protein is CASSLRQKWEQYF. This chain joins TRBV11-3 and TRBJ2-7; D possibly corresponds to TRBD1 (5 bases). CDR1 is SGHNT, CDR2 YENEEA, per germline. The CDR3 is 13 residues long. The V gene lost 2 bases and the J gene lost 7 bases, with 12 bases spanning the gap.

V usage is TRBV11-3 and J usage is TRBJ1-1; no firm D call. The CDR3 is 15 amino acids. The germline V and J ends were trimmed by 2 bases and 1 base, with 11 bases remaining between them. Germline V CDR1 and CDR2: SGHNT, YENEEA. This chain's CDR3 is CASSLTPSGNTEAFF. CDR3 bases: TGTGCCAGCAGCTTAACGCCTAGCGGGAACACTGAAGCTTTCTTT.

The V gene is TRBV19, the J gene TRBJ2-3; D is unresolved. CDR1 is LNHDA, CDR2 SQIVND, per germline (reference sequence). V was pared by 5 bases and J by 1 base, with 7 bases between. The CDR3 spans 13 residues. The CDR3 DNA reads TGTGCCAGTAGTTTGCTCGGCACAGATACGCAGTATTTT. It yields the protein CASSLLGTDTQYF.